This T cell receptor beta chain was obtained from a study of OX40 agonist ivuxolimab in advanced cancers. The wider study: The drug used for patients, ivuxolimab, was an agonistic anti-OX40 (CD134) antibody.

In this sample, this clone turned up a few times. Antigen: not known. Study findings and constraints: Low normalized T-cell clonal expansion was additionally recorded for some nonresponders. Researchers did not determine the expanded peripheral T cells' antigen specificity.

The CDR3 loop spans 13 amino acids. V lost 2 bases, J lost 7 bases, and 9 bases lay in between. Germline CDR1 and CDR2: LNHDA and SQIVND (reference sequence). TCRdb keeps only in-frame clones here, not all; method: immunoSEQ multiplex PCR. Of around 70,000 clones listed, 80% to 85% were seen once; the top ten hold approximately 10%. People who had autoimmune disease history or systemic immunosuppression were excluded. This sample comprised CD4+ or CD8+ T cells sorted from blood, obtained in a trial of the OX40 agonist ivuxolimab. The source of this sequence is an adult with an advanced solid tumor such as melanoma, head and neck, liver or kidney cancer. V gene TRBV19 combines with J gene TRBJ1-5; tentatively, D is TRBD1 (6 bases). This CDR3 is CASSIMRGQPQHF. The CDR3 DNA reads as TGTGCCAGTAGTATAATGAGGGGGCAGCCCCAGCATTTT.